Shown below are 20 T cell receptor beta chains from a single sample sequenced in a study of T cell changes during pregnancy in multiple sclerosis. Libraries were prepared by immunoSEQ multiplex PCR; TCRdb keeps only in-frame clonotypes and omits some of them. The table shows about 36,000 clones, with 85% to 95% occurring only once. Source material: PBMCs (not recorded whether the cells were cultured). The receptors derive from a female donor with multiple sclerosis, enrolled in a pregnancy study.

This sequence joins TRBV10-2 and TRBJ2-7; 10 bases map to TRBD1. V trimming: 6 bases; J trimming: 2 bases; junction bases outside the gene matches: 4. The CDR3 runs to 14 residues. Germline V lookup: CDR1 WSHSY, CDR2 SAAADI. CDR3 nucleotides: TGCGCCAGCAGAGACGGGACAGGGGCCTACGAGCAGTACTTC. This sequence encodes CASRDGTGAYEQYF.

J is TRBJ2-1 and V is TRBV5-4; tentatively, D is TRBD1 or TRBD2 (7 bases each). Germline CDR1 SGHNT, CDR2 YYREEE (reference sequence). The CDR3 contains 15 residues. The ends were cut back, 4 bases at V and 3 bases at J, with 14 bases in the middle. CDR3: CASSPGQRGYNEQFF. CDR3 in DNA: TGTGCCAGCAGCCCGGGACAGCGGGGCTACAATGAGCAGTTCTTC.

This chain joins TRBV6-5 and TRBJ2-7; perhaps TRBD1 as D (5 bases). The CDR3 covers 13 residues. Germline CDR1 and CDR2: MNHEY and SVGAGI. The germline V and J ends were trimmed by 6 bases and 5 bases, with 14 bases remaining between them. In DNA form, the CDR3 reads TGTGCCAGCAGCGATCGATTCAGGGACGAGCAGTACTTC. This encodes CASSDRFRDEQYF.

The chain uses TRBV5-1 and TRBJ2-4; the match to TRBD1 covers 7 bases. V shed 4 bases, J shed 3 bases, and the junction held 13 bases outside the gene matches. Germline V gene sequence: CDR1 SGHRS, CDR2 YFSETQ. The CDR3 runs 17 residues. CDR3 amino acids: CASSTITGVKGKNIQYF. For the CDR3, the DNA is TGCGCCAGCAGCACCATAACAGGGGTTAAAGGCAAAAACATTCAGTACTTC.

This clone was detected only once. The chain employs TRBV18 and TRBJ2-4, with D hard to call. Germline V gene data show CDR1 as KGHSH and CDR2 as LQKENI. Trimming shortened V by 1 base and J by 5 bases, and 15 bases separated the two germline ends. The CDR3 loop spans 16 amino acids. The CDR3 loop is CASSPRIWKRENIQYF. Here the CDR3 DNA reads TGTGCCAGCTCACCACGGATATGGAAGCGCGAAAACATTCAGTACTTC. The full variable domain, its missing parts supplied by reference TRBV18 and TRBJ2-4, is NAGVMQNPRHLVRRRGQEARLRCSPMKGHSHVYWYRQLPEEGLKFMVYLQKENIIDESGMPKERFSAEFPKEGPSILRIQQVVRGDSAAYFCASSPRIWKRENIQYFGAGTRLSVL.

The chain is built from TRBV2 and TRBJ2-1, with a tentative D call TRBD2 (5 bases). V was trimmed by 6 bases and J by 0 bases, leaving 6 bases between them. The germline gives CDR1 SNHLY, CDR2 FYNNEI. This CDR3 comprises 13 residues. CDR3 amino acids: CASRTTSYNEQFF. In nucleotides, the CDR3 is TGTGCCAGCAGGACTACCTCCTACAATGAGCAGTTCTTC.

V is TRBV9 and J is TRBJ2-7; 8 nucleotides line up with TRBD1. V lost 3 bases, J lost 3 bases, and 5 bases stayed unmatched. The CDR3 consists of 14 residues. Per germline, CDR1 SGDLS and CDR2 YYNGEE. CDR3 sequence reads: CASSEGQVGYEQYF. CDR3 in DNA: TGTGCCAGCAGCGAGGGACAGGTAGGCTACGAGCAGTACTTC. The full variable domain, with the rest looked up from reference TRBV9 and TRBJ2-7, is DSGVTQTPKHLITATGQRVTLRCSPRSGDLSVYWYQQSLDQGLQFLIQYYNGEERAKGNILERFSAQQFPDLHSELNLSSLELGDSALYFCASSEGQVGYEQYFGPGTRLTVT.

This chain connects TRBV4-2 to TRBJ1-2; possibly TRBD1 for D (6 bases). The V end lost 1 base, the J end lost 5 bases, and 20 bases lay between the germline ends. This CDR3 has 17 residues. The germline CDR1 and CDR2 sequences are LGHNA and YNFKEQ. The CDR3 reads CASSQGVVRGLNYGYTF. Written as DNA, the CDR3 is TGTGCCAGCAGCCAAGGAGTCGTCAGGGGCCTTAATTATGGCTACACCTTC.

The CDR3 loop reads CASSPGGTPNTGELFF. The CDR3 region has the DNA TGTGCCAGCAGCCCCGGCGGGACTCCTAACACCGGGGAGCTGTTTTTT. The rearrangement links TRBV11-3 to TRBJ2-2; D might be TRBD2 (6 bases). Germline V gene data show CDR1 as SGHNT and CDR2 as YENEEA. This CDR3 comprises 16 residues. With 5 bases removed from V and 2 bases from J, the gap between germline ends came to 15 bases.

This chain links TRBV7-8 with TRBJ1-1; 7 bases are shared with TRBD1. This CDR3 is built from 14 residues. Germline loops: CDR1 SGHVS, CDR2 FQNEAQ. V trimming: 5 bases; J trimming: 4 bases; junction bases outside the gene matches: 7. Here the CDR3 reads CASSLTGAATEAFF. The CDR3 DNA reads as TGTGCCAGCAGCCTAACAGGGGCGGCCACTGAAGCTTTCTTT.

The chain joins TRBV28 to TRBJ2-7; no clear D. CDR3 size: 12 residues. Germline V lookup: CDR1 MDHEN, CDR2 SYDVKM. Between the trimmed V and J ends, which lost 8 bases and 2 bases, there was a span of 10 bases. This chain's CDR3 is CASARATYEQYF. The CDR3 bases are TGTGCCAGCGCGAGAGCGACCTACGAGCAGTACTTC.

The V and J genes are TRBV7-9 and TRBJ2-7, with TRBD1 as a possible D gene (5 bases). The germline gives CDR1 SEHNR, CDR2 FQNEAQ (reference sequence). V was clipped by 2 bases and J by 2 bases, with 13 bases between them. The CDR3 spans 15 residues. The chain's CDR3 is CASSLQDTFPYEQYF. DNA for the CDR3: TGTGCCAGCAGCTTACAGGACACCTTTCCCTACGAGCAGTACTTC.

V usage is TRBV6-1 and J usage is TRBJ1-2; 7 bases line up with TRBD1. CDR3 length equals 15 residues. After removal of 4 bases from V and 3 bases from J, the junction contained 8 bases not matched to a gene. Germline V gives CDR1 MNHNS, CDR2 SASEGT. The CDR3 coding sequence is TGTGCCAGCAGTGTGCAGGGGGGGTGGGACTATGGCTACACCTTC. It is translated as CASSVQGGWDYGYTF.

V gene TRBV19 combines with J gene TRBJ2-7, with 12 bases that match TRBD1. From germline, CDR1 is LNHDA and CDR2 SQIVND (reference sequence). Trimming at V came to 6 bases and at J to 3 bases, leaving 15 bases not matched to a gene. The CDR3 covers 18 residues. In DNA form, the CDR3 reads TGTGCCAGTAGCATAACCGGGACAGGGGGCGCCTGGAGCTACGAGCAGTACTTC. It is translated as CASSITGTGGAWSYEQYF.

The V call is TRBV7-2, the J call TRBJ2-1, with D possibly called TRBD1 or TRBD2 (5 bases each). V shed 3 bases and J shed 1 base, with 7 bases lying between them. The CDR3 is made up of 14 amino acids. In germline, CDR1 is SGHTA, CDR2 FQGNSA. For the CDR3, the DNA is TGTGCCAGCAGCTTGGGGGTTTCCTACAATGAGCAGTTCTTC. This gives the protein CASSLGVSYNEQFF.

J is TRBJ2-7 and V is TRBV7-9; 10 bases agree with TRBD1. Germline lookup yields CDR1 SEHNR and CDR2 FQNEAQ (reference sequence). Unmatched junction bases numbered 4, after V lost 1 base and J lost 1 base. The CDR3 has 16 amino acids. This CDR3 reads CASSLGQGALSYEQYF. Written as DNA, the CDR3 is TGTGCCAGCAGCTTAGGACAGGGGGCCCTATCCTACGAGCAGTACTTC.

This chain links TRBV29-1 with TRBJ1-2; D might be TRBD1 (6 bases). The ends were cut back, 5 bases at V and 4 bases at J, with 35 bases in the middle. Germline loops: CDR1 SQVTM, CDR2 ANQGSEA. The CDR3 runs to 20 residues. DNA of the CDR3: TGCAGCGTTTACAGCTGGGAACCGGACAGCACTAAAGAGGCGGGCTATGGCTACACCTTC. Residues: CSVYSWEPDSTKEAGYGYTF.

The chain has TRBV27 and TRBJ2-3, with D possibly TRBD2 on 5 matching bases. The germline V gene encodes CDR1 MNHEY and CDR2 SMNVEV (reference sequence). Trimming took 0 bases from V and 0 from J, leaving 10 bases between them. The CDR3 totals 16 residues. As DNA, the CDR3 is TGTGCCAGCAGTTTATCGATAGCGTCAAGCACAGATACGCAGTATTTT. Protein: CASSLSIASSTDTQYF.

CDR3 in amino acids: CASSGHTTDTQYF. In nucleotides, the CDR3 is TGTGCCAGCAGCGGACATACCACAGATACGCAGTATTTT. The chain uses TRBV6-5 and TRBJ2-3; a weak D match, TRBD1 (5 bases). V gave up 6 bases and J gave up 2 bases, with 9 bases separating them. The CDR3 extends over 13 amino acids. Germline V gives CDR1 MNHEY, CDR2 SVGAGI.

The gene calls are TRBV27 and TRBJ1-5; 10 nucleotides agree with TRBD1. Germline V gene data show CDR1 as MNHEY and CDR2 as SMNVEV (reference sequence). V gave up 0 bases and J gave up 7 bases; unmatched junction bases: 6. The CDR3 is 16 residues long. CDR3 in DNA: TGTGCCAGCAGTTTATCGCGACAGGGGGCGAACCAGCCCCAGCATTTT. Amino acid sequence: CASSLSRQGANQPQHF.